This TCR beta chain was recorded in a study of cytomegalovirus exposure and HLA in healthy donors. Broader study findings: The availability of immune exposure information extended only to CMV serostatus. Among the most significant clusters, several appeared linked to common viral pathogens in a later analysis.

This clone was seen a single time. The antigen remains unidentified. In germline, CDR1 is SEHNR, CDR2 FQNEAQ (reference sequence). J gave up 2 bases and V 3 bases, and 9 bases lay outside the gene matches. The CDR3 contains 17 residues. Vbeta (60) and Jbeta (13) primers were used in the PCR. Profiling relied on immunoSEQ multiplex PCR, and the TCRdb table lists in-frame clones only, not all of them. The sample lists over 150,000 clones; roughly 84% were seen once. The sample consisted of PBMCs. This sequence joins TRBV7-9 and TRBJ2-1, with 8 bases lining up with TRBD2. The sequence derives from a boy younger than 10 in good health and CMV-seronegative. In DNA, the CDR3 is TGTGCCAGCAGCTTTGAGGACGGGAGGGCCCCCTACAATGAGCAGTTCTTC. Its translation is CASSFEDGRAPYNEQFF.